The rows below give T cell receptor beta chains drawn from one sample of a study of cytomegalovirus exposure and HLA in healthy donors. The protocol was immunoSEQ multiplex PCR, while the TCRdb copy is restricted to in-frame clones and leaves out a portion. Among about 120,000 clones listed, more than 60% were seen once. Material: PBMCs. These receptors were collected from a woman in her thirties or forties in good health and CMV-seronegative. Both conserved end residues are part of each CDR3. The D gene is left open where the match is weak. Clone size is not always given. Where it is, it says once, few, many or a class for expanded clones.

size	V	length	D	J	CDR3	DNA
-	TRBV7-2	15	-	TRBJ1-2	CASSLEGRVFYGYTF	TGTGCCAGCAGCTTAGAAGGGAGGGTGTTCTATGGCTACACCTTC
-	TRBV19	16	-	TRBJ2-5	CASSIGGTRGRRTQYF	TGTGCCAGTAGTATAGGGGGGACTCGAGGAAGGAGGACCCAGTACTTC
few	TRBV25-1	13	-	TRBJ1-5	CASSDRGDQPQHF	TGTGCCAGCAGTGACAGAGGAGATCAGCCCCAGCATTTT
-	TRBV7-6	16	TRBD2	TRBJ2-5	CASTPGPAGLQETQYF	TGTGCCAGCACCCCAGGACCAGCGGGGCTACAAGAGACCCAGTACTTC
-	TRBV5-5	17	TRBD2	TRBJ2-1	CASSFRPAGSFYNEQFF	TGTGCCAGCAGCTTCCGGCCAGCGGGGAGCTTCTACAATGAGCAGTTCTTC
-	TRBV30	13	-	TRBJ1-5	CAWSVRGDQPQHF	TGTGCCTGGAGTGTACGGGGAGATCAGCCCCAGCATTTT
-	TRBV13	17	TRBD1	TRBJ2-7	CASSFTLRTGDGYEQYF	TGTGCCAGCAGCTTTACCCTTAGGACAGGGGACGGGTACGAGCAGTACTTC
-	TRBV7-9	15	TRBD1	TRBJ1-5	CSSSSGQGIGQPQHF	TGTTCCAGCAGCTCGGGACAGGGGATAGGCCAGCCCCAGCATTTT
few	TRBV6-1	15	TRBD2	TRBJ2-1	CASSEVAGEVYEQFF	TGTGCCAGCAGTGAAGTAGCGGGAGAAGTTTATGAGCAGTTCTTC
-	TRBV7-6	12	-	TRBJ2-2	CASSLYAGELFF	TGTGCCAGCAGCTTATATGCCGGGGAGCTGTTTTTT
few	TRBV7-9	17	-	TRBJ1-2	CASSFGPGYPANYGYTF	TGTGCCAGCAGCTTCGGCCCAGGGTATCCGGCTAACTATGGCTACACCTTC
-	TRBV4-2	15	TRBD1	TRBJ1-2	CASSPGQGSNYGYTF	TGTGCCAGCAGCCCGGGACAGGGTTCAAACTATGGCTACACCTTC
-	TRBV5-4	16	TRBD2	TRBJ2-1	CASSSQLAGVGNEQFF	TGTGCCAGCAGCTCACAACTAGCGGGAGTGGGGAATGAGCAGTTCTTC
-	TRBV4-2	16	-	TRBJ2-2	CASSPEARGGTGELFF	TGTGCCAGCAGCCCCGAAGCTAGGGGAGGCACCGGGGAGCTGTTTTTT
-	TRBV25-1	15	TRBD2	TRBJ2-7	CASSKLAGDSYEQYF	TGTGCCAGTTCAAAACTAGCGGGGGACTCCTACGAGCAGTACTTC
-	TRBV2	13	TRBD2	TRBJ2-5	CASSSGLVGTQYF	TGTGCCAGCAGTTCCGGACTAGTTGGGACCCAGTACTTC
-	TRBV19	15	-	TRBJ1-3	CASRDKNRSGNTIYF	TGTGCCAGTAGGGACAAGAATCGCTCTGGAAACACCATATATTTT
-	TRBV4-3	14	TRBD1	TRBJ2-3	CASSPRGGGDTQYF	TGCGCCAGCAGCCCCCGAGGGGGCGGAGATACGCAGTATTTT
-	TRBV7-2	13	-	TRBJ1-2	CASSLGTVYGYTF	TGTGCCAGCAGCTTAGGAACGGTCTATGGCTACACCTTC
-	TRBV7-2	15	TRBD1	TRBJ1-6	CASSSLQGGNSPLHF	TGTGCCAGCAGCTCTCTCCAGGGGGGTAATTCACCCCTCCACTTT
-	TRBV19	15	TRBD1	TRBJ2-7	CASSIGTGVRGEQYF	TGTGCCAGTAGTATTGGGACAGGGGTTAGAGGCGAGCAGTACTTC
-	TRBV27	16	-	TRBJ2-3	CASSPPPGEGTDTQYF	TGTGCCAGCAGTCCCCCCCCAGGGGAAGGCACAGATACGCAGTATTTT
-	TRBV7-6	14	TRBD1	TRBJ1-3	CASSLLGQGNTIYF	TGTGCCAGCAGCTTACTTGGACAGGGCAACACCATATATTTT
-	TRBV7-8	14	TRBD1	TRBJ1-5	CASSHRDRHQPQHF	TGTGCCAGCAGCCACCGGGACAGACATCAGCCCCAGCATTTT
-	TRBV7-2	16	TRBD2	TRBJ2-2	CASSPSSGGLDGELFF	TGTGCCAGCAGCCCCTCGAGCGGGGGTTTAGACGGGGAGCTGTTTTTT
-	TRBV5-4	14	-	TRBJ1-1	CASSLDWGRREAFF	TGTGCCAGCAGCTTGGATTGGGGGCGTAGGGAAGCTTTCTTT
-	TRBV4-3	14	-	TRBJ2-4	CASSPTAGNGIQYF	TGCGCCAGCAGCCCGACCGCCGGGAATGGCATTCAGTACTTC
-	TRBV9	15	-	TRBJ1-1	CASSKPPGMNTEAFF	TGTGCCAGCAGCAAGCCCCCAGGTATGAACACTGAAGCTTTCTTT
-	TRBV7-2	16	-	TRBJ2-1	CASSRFRGRSYNEQFF	TGTGCCAGCAGCCGTTTTCGGGGGAGGTCCTACAATGAGCAGTTCTTC
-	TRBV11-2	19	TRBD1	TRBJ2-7	CASSLFGTGTGGPDYEQYF	TGTGCCAGCAGCCTTTTTGGGACCGGGACAGGGGGTCCTGACTACGAGCAGTACTTC
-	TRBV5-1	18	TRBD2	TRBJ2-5	CASSLALLAGGPRETQYF	TGCGCCAGCAGCTTGGCCTTACTAGCGGGGGGGCCGCGGGAGACCCAGTACTTC
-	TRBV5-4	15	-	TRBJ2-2	CASSLGRVNTGELFF	TGTGCCAGCAGCTTGGGCAGGGTGAACACCGGGGAGCTGTTTTTT
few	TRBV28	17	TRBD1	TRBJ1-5	CASSFSSGQGNNQPQHF	TGTGCCAGCAGTTTTTCATCGGGACAGGGAAACAATCAGCCCCAGCATTTT
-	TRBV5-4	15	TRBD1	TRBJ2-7	CASSSERTGFVEQYF	TGTGCCAGCAGCTCAGAAAGGACAGGGTTCGTCGAGCAGTACTTC
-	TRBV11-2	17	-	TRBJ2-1	CASSSSAGVGLYNEQFF	TGTGCCAGCAGCTCTTCCGCCGGCGTGGGGCTATACAATGAGCAGTTCTTC
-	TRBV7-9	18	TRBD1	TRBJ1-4	CASNPGDAGGRRNEKLFF	TGTGCCAGCAACCCCGGTGATGCAGGGGGTAGGCGGAATGAAAAACTGTTTTTT
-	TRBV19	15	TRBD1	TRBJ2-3	CASRTGGSGPDTQYF	TGTGCCAGTAGGACAGGGGGCAGTGGGCCAGATACGCAGTATTTT
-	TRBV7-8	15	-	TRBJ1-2	CASSLGRRGSYGYTF	TGTGCCAGCAGCTTAGGACGGCGGGGATCCTATGGCTACACCTTC
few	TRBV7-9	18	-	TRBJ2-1	CSSSPLPLGRSSYNEQFF	TGTTCCAGCAGCCCTCTCCCCCTAGGTCGGAGCTCCTACAATGAGCAGTTCTTC
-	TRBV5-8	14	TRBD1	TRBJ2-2	CASSFDRGTGELFF	TGTGCCAGCAGCTTTGACAGGGGTACCGGGGAGCTGTTTTTT
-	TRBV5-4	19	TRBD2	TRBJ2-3	CASSFGTSGDDRKPDTQYF	TGTGCCAGCAGCTTCGGGACTAGCGGAGATGATCGGAAACCAGATACGCAGTATTTT
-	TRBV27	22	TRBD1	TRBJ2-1	CASSLSWTPVFVTGVTGNEQFF	TGTGCCAGCAGTTTATCGTGGACTCCGGTATTCGTGACAGGGGTGACGGGGAATGAGCAGTTCTTC